The source of this TCR beta chain is a study of CD4+ T cells in melanoma. Study observations and caveats: A reported correlation linked neoantigen-specific CD4+ T cells to CD8+, macrophage and B cell function. Diverse differentiation states were reported for melanoma neoantigen-specific CD4+ T cells.

Sequenced by immunoSEQ multiplex PCR; TCRdb stores in-frame clones only, minus some. The table has around 100,000 clones, about 90% seen once; the top ten hold 3% to 4%. CDR1 KGHSH and CDR2 LQKENI come from the germline V gene. The CDR3 is 14 residues long. V trimming: 6 bases; J trimming: 0 bases; junction bases outside the gene matches: 4. A remark on this clone: Its antigen is as yet unknown.

The TCR comes from a human donor with melanoma. What was sequenced was peripheral blood. This rearrangement joins TRBV18 to TRBJ2-7, with 8 bases aligning to TRBD1. CDR3 sequence reads: CASSGTGNSYEQYF. The DNA for the CDR3 is TGTGCCAGCTCCGGGACAGGAAACTCCTACGAGCAGTACTTC.